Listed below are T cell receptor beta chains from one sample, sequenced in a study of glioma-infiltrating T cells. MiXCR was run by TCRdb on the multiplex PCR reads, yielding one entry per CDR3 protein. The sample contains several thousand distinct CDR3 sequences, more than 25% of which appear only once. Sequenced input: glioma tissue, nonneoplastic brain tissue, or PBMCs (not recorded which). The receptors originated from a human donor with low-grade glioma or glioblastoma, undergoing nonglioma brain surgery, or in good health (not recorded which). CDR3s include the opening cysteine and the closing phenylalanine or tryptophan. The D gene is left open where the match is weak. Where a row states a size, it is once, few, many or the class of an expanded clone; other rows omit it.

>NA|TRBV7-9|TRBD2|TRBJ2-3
CASRNSGGFHSDTQCF
TGTGCCAGCAGAAATAGCGGGGGGTTCCACTCCGATACTCAGTGTTTT
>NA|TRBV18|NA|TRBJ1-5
CASSPPPTGKSNQPQNF
TGTGCCAGCTCACCACCGCCTACGGGGAAAAGCAATCAGCCCCAGAATTTT
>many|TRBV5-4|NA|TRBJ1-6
CASSVDSSPLHF
TGTGCCAGCAGCGTTGACAGTTCACCCCTCCACTTT
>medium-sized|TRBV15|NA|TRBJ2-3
CATSRVLSGADTQYF
TGTGCCACCAGCAGAGTTCTGTCGGGGGCAGATACGCAGTATTTT
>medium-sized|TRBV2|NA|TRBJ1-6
CAGRAGGSPLHF
TGTGCCGGCCGGGCCGGAGGTTCACCCCTCCACTTT
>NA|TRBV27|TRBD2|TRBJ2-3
CASSLFLLAGVTDTQYF
TGTGCCAGCAGTTTATTCCTACTAGCGGGAGTGACAGATACGCAGTATTTT
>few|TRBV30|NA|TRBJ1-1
CAWILHLRVVEAFF
TGTGCCTGGATTCTCCACCTCAGGGTTGTTGAAGCTTTCTTT
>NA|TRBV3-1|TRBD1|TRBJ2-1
CASSLGTDNNEQFF
TGTGCAAGCAGCCTCGGGACAGACAACAATGAGCAGTTCTTC
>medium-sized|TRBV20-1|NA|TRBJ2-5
CSALTGPLGLQETQYF
TGCAGTGCCCTAACGGGGCCCCTCGGTTTACAAGAGACCCAGTACTTC
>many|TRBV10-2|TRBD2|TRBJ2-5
CASTKPGLGETQYF
TGCGCCAGCACAAAGCCGGGACTAGGGGAGACCCAGTACTTC
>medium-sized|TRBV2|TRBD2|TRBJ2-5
CASSGASGVSGLETQYF
TGTGCCAGCAGTGGGGCCAGCGGGGTTTCTGGGTTGGAGACCCAGTACTTC
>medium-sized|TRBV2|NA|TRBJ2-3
CASSAPGGRTDTQYF
TGTGCCAGCAGTGCACCCGGGGGAAGGACAGATACGCAGTATTTT
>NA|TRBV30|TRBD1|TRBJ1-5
CAWSDKGASSNQPQHF
TGTGCCTGGAGTGATAAGGGGGCGTCAAGCAATCAGCCCCAGCATTTT
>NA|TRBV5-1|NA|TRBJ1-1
CASSLARSMNTEAFF
TGCGCCAGCAGCTTGGCAAGAAGCATGAACACTGAAGCTTTCTTT
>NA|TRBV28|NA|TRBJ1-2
CASSLRGETGIYGYNF
TGTGCCAGCAGTTTAAGAGGTGAGACCGGGATATATGGCTACAACTTC
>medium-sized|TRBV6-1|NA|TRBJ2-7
CASSEEDQLLEQYF
TGTGCCAGCAGTGAGGAGGACCAACTCCTCGAGCAGTACTTC
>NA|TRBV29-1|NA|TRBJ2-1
CSVRYNEQFF
TGCAGCGTCCGATACAATGAGCAGTTCTTC
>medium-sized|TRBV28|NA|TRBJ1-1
CASDGVTEAFF
TGTGCCAGCGACGGGGTCACTGAAGCTTTCTTT
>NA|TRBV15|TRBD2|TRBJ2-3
CATSRAPGWREAGDTQYF
TGTGCCACCAGCAGGGCCCCCGGCTGGCGGGAGGCAGGAGATACGCAGTATTTT
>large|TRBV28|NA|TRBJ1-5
CASIRAGSNQPQHF
TGTGCCAGCATTCGAGCCGGTAGCAATCAGCCCCAGCATTTT
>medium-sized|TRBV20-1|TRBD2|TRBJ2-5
CSAVLAGGLGETQYF
TGCAGTGCTGTTTTAGCGGGGGGCTTAGGAGAGACCCAGTACTTC
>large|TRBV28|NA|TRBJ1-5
CASSLWGAFQPQHF
TGTGCCAGCAGTTTGTGGGGGGCTTTTCAGCCCCAGCATTTT
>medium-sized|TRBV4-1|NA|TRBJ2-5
CASSQDLSGGQETQYF
TGCGCCAGCAGCCAAGATCTTTCGGGGGGCCAGGAAACCCAGTACTTC
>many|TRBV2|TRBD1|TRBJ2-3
CANSPGQGAGGGPTDTQYF
TGTGCCAACTCACCCGGACAGGGGGCCGGCGGCGGCCCCACAGATACGCAGTATTTT
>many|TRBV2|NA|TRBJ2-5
CASRGRDQETQYF
TGTGCCAGCAGAGGTCGGGACCAAGAGACCCAGTACTTC
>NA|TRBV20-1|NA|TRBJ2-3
CSARDLQGDTQYF
TGCAGTGCTAGAGATCTTCAGGGAGATACGCAGTATTTT
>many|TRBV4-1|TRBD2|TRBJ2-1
CASSHTLAGAEQFF
TGCGCCAGCAGCCATACCCTAGCGGGGGCTGAGCAGTTCTTC
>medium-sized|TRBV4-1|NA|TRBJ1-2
CASSQERLYGYTF
TGCGCCAGCAGCCAAGAACGGCTCTATGGCTACACCTTC
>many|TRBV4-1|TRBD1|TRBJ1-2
CASSPPGQKYGYTF
TGCGCCAGCAGCCCTCCGGGACAGAAATATGGCTACACCTTC
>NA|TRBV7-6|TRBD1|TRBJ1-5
CASSVGQGRLSQHF
TGTGCCAGCAGCGTGGGACAGGGGCGGCTCAGCCAGCATTTT
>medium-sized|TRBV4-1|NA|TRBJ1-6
CASSPDGYNSPLHF
TGCGCCAGCAGCCCCGACGGCTATAATTCACCCCTCCACTTT
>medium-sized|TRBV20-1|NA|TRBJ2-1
CSAITPGERVYNEQFF
TGCAGTGCTATTACCCCGGGGGAGCGGGTATACAATGAGCAGTTCTTC
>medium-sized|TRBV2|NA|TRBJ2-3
CASSIRERTDTQYF
TGTGCCAGCTCCATAAGGGAGCGCACAGATACGCAGTATTTT
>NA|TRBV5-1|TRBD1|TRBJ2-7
CASSSELLGQSMPYEQYF
TGCGCCAGCAGCTCCGAACTTTTGGGACAGAGCATGCCCTACGAGCAGTACTTC
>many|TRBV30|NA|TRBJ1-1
CAWSVESEAFF
TGTGCCTGGAGTGTTGAGAGTGAAGCTTTCTTT
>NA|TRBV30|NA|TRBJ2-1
CAWSPGRSYNEQFF
TGTGCCTGGAGTCCCGGGCGCTCCTACAATGAGCAGTTCTTC
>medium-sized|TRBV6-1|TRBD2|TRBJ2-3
CASSVSFGGADTQYF
TGCGCCAGCAGTGTTAGCTTCGGGGGGGCAGATACGCAGTATTTT
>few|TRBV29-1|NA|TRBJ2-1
CSALDNEQFF
TGCAGCGCCCTAGACAATGAGCAGTTCTTC
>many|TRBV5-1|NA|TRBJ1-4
CASSFSVTESKKLFF
TGCGCCAGCAGCTTTTCGGTGACGGAATCGAAAAAACTGTTTTTT
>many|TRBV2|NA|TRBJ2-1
CASLLQDRAIYNEQFF
TGTGCCAGCCTCCTACAGGACAGAGCGATCTACAATGAGCAGTTCTTC
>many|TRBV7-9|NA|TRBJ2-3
CASSRMSLTGWDTQYF
TGTGCCAGCAGCCGAATGAGCCTAACCGGTTGGGATACGCAGTATTTT
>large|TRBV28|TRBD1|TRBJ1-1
CASKGAMNTEAFF
TGTGCCAGCAAGGGGGCAATGAACACTGAAGCTTTCTTT
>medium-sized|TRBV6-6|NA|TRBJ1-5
CASSYPGDQPQHF
TGTGCCAGCAGTTACCCGGGGGATCAGCCCCAGCATTTT
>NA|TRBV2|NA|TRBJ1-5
CASSEQVGGTQPQHF
TGTGCCAGCAGTGAACAGGTTGGGGGGACTCAGCCCCAGCATTTT
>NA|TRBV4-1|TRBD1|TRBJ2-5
CASSRGPQETKYF
TGCGCCAGCAGCAGGGGGCCGCAAGAGACCAAGTACTTC
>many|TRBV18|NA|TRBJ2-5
CASSPLNGIQETQYF
TGTGCCAGCTCACCATTAAACGGGATCCAAGAGACCCAGTACTTC
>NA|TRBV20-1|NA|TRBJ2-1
CIARFVGGHDEQFF
TGCATTGCTAGATTCGTCGGGGGGCACGATGAGCAGTTCTTC
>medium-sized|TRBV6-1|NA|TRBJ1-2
CASRPGTASYYTF
TGTGCCAGCAGACCCGGGACCGCATCGTACTACACCTTC
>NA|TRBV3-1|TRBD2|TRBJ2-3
CASSQHSFGGAADTQYF
TGTGCCAGCAGTCAACATTCCTTCGGGGGGGCAGCAGATACGCAGTATTTT
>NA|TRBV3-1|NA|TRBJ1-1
CASTGEWIEALF
TGTGCCAGCACAGGGGAATGGATTGAAGCTCTCTTT
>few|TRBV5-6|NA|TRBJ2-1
CASSFQYNEQFF
TGTGCCAGCAGCTTCCAGTACAATGAGCAGTTCTTC